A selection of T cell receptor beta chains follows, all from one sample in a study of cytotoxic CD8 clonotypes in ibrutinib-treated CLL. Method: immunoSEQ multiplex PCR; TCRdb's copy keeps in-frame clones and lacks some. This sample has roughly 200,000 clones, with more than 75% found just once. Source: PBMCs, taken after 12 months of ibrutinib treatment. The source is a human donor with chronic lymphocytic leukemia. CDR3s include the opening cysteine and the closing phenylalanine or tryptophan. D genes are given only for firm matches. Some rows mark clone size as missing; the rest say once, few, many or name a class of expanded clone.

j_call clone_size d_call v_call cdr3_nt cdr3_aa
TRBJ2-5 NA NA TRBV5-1 TGCGCCAGCAGCTTGATCACCGGGGAGACCCAGTACTTC CASSLITGETQYF
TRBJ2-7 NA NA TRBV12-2 TGTGCAAGTCGCTTATCCCGGGGGGATTTTGTAACCTACGAGCAGTACTTC CASRLSRGDFVTYEQYF
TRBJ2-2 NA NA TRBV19 TGTGCCAGTAGACCGACCGGGACACCGAACACCGGGGAGCTGTTTTTT CASRPTGTPNTGELFF
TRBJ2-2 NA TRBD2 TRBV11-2 TGTGCCAGCAGGGGACTAAAGGGCGATGTCGGGGAGCTGTTTTTT CASRGLKGDVGELFF
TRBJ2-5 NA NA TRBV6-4 TGTGCCAGCAGTGACCCGATCGCGGGACAGAGCCAAGAGACCCAGTACTTC CASSDPIAGQSQETQYF
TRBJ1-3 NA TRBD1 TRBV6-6 TGTGCCAGCAGTTACGTCCAGGGGGGCTCTGGAAACACCATATATTTT CASSYVQGGSGNTIYF
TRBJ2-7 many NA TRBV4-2 TGTGCCAGCAGCCAAGATCAGGTCGGGAGTCGGACCTACGAGCAGTACTTC CASSQDQVGSRTYEQYF
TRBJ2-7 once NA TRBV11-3 TGTGCCAGCAGCTTGGCCAGCCACTACGAGCAGTACTTC CASSLASHYEQYF
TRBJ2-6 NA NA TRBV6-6 TGTGCCAGCAGTGTTCGCAGGGGATCTGGGGCCAACGTCCTGACTTTC CASSVRRGSGANVLTF
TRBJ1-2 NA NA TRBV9 TGTGCCAGCAGCCCAAGTTGGTTCTATGGCTACACCTTC CASSPSWFYGYTF
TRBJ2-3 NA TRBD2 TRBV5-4 TGTGCCAGCAGCATACTCGGGACTAGCCCAGATACGCAGTATTTT CASSILGTSPDTQYF
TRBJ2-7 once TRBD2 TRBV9 TGTGCCAGCAGCCCCGGACTAGCGTCCTACGAGCAGTACTTC CASSPGLASYEQYF
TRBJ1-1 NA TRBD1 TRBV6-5 TGTGCCAGCAGCCTGACAGGGACCACTGAAGCTTTCTTT CASSLTGTTEAFF
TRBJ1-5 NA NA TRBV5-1 TGCGCCAGCAGCTTGGGTCAAGGGTCGAATCAGCCCCAGCATTTT CASSLGQGSNQPQHF
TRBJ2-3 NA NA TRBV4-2 TGTGCCAGCAGCCAAGACCTGGCGGACAAAGCAGATACGCAGTATTTT CASSQDLADKADTQYF
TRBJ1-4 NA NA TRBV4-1 TGCGCCAGCAGCCAAGGTATTAGGGTAGGGCGGACTAATGAAAAACTGTTTTTT CASSQGIRVGRTNEKLFF
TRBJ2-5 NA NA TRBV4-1 TGCGCCAGCAGCCCCCGGCAGGGGGAGACCCAGTACTTC CASSPRQGETQYF
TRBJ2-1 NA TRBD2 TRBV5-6 TGTGCCAGCAGCCGAACACTTCTAGCGGGGGGGCTCGACAATGAGCAGTTCTTC CASSRTLLAGGLDNEQFF
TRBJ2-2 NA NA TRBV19 TGTGCCAGTATCATTTCGGACAGTTGGGGCGGGGAGCTGTTTTTT CASIISDSWGGELFF
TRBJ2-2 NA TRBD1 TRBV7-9 TGTGCCAGCAGCCAAGGACAGGGAGCGAACACCGGGGAGCTGTTTTTT CASSQGQGANTGELFF
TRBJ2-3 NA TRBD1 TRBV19 TGTGCCAGTAGTATATTGCCCCAACAGGGGGCTCGTACAGATACGCAGTATTTT CASSILPQQGARTDTQYF
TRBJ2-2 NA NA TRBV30 TGTGCCTGGAGTGGAAATAGCGTCGGGGAGCTGTTTTTT CAWSGNSVGELFF
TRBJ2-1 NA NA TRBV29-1 TGCAGCCATTCCGGGGTGGGGAATGAGCAGTTCTTC CSHSGVGNEQFF
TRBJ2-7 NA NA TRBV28 TGTGCCAGCAGTTTATGGAGACTAGACTACGAGCAGTACTTC CASSLWRLDYEQYF
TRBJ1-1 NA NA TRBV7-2 TGTGCCAGCAGCCCCTACCTGAACACTGAAGCTTTCTTT CASSPYLNTEAFF
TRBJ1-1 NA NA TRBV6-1 TGTGCCAGCTGGCAGCACGCGAACACTGAAGCTTTCTTT CASWQHANTEAFF
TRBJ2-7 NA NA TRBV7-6 TGTGCCAGCAGTCCCGGAGGGGGCTACGAGCAGTACTTC CASSPGGGYEQYF
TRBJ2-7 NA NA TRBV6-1 TGTGCCAGCAGTGACTGGGACATTGTCTACGAGCAGTACTTC CASSDWDIVYEQYF
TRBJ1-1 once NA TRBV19 TGTGCCAGTAGTCACCCCTCCGGGGGGGAAACTGAAGCTTTCTTT CASSHPSGGETEAFF
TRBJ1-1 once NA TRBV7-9 TGTGCCAGCAGCTTAGGGGCGGGGGGACTCACTGAAGCTTTCTTT CASSLGAGGLTEAFF
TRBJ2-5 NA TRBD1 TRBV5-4 TGTGCCAGCAGCGGAGGACAGGGGGCGGGGGTAGAGACCCAGTACTTC CASSGGQGAGVETQYF
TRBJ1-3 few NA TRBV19 TGTGCCAGTTGGGACGATTCGGCTGGAAACACCATATATTTT CASWDDSAGNTIYF
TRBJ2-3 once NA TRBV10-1 TGCGCCAGCAGTGAGTCCACAGATACGCAGTATTTT CASSESTDTQYF
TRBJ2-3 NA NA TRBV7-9 TGTGCCAGCAGCTCCTACTCAGATACGCAGTATTTT CASSSYSDTQYF
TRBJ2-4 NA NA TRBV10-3 TGTGCCTCGAACAGGGGAGGGGAAAACATTCAGTACTTC CASNRGGENIQYF
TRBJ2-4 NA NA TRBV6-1 TGTGCCAGCAGTGAACCCGGACTGGGATCAAACATTCAGTACTTC CASSEPGLGSNIQYF
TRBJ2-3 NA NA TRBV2 TGTGCCAGCGGCAGGACCGAAGGCGCCCAGTATTTT CASGRTEGAQYF
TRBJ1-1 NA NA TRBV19 TGTGCCAGTGGACCCTCTGAAGCTTTCTTT CASGPSEAFF
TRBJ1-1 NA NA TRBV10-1 TGCGCCAGTCGAGCCCGATTGAACACTGAAGCTTTCTTT CASRARLNTEAFF
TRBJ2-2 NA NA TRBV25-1 TGTGCCAGCAGGGGGGGGGCTGGCACCGGGGAGCTGTTTTTT CASRGGAGTGELFF
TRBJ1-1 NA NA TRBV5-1 TGCGCCAGCAGCTTGGGTGGGAGGGAGAACACTGAAGCTTTCTTT CASSLGGRENTEAFF
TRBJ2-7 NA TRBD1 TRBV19 TGTGCCAGTAGTGCAGCCGGGACAGGGGCCTCCTACGAGCAGTACTTC CASSAAGTGASYEQYF
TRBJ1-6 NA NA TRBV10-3 TGTGCCATCAGTCCACAGGGTATCAGCCCGGGAGGTAATTCACCCCTCCACTTT CAISPQGISPGGNSPLHF